Listed below are T cell receptor beta chains from one sample, sequenced in a study of OX40 agonist ivuxolimab in advanced cancers. Here immunoSEQ multiplex PCR was the method, and the copy in TCRdb shows in-frame clones only, minus some. The sample contains 94,000 or so clones, about 84% of which appear only once. The sequenced sample was CD4+ or CD8+ T cells sorted from blood, obtained in a trial of the OX40 agonist ivuxolimab. The receptors shown here come from an adult with an advanced solid tumor such as melanoma, head and neck, liver or kidney cancer. The CDR3 runs from the conserved cysteine through the conserved F or W. A D gene is named only where the DNA matches it firmly. Expanded clones get a size class; other rows say once, few or many, or leave the size out.

clone size	V gene	J gene	D gene	CDR3 DNA	CDR3 protein
medium-sized	TRBV6-5	TRBJ2-1	TRBD1	TGTGCCAGCAGTTCCGGGACAGGGATCCGTGAGCAGTTCTTC	CASSSGTGIREQFF
-	TRBV7-9	TRBJ1-6	-	TGTGCCAGCAGCTTAGGGGTGCAGGGGTTATATAATTCACCCCTCCACTTT	CASSLGVQGLYNSPLHF
-	TRBV19	TRBJ2-6	-	TGTGCCAGTAATTCAGACAGCTCTGGGGCCAACGTCCTGACTTTC	CASNSDSSGANVLTF
-	TRBV7-9	TRBJ2-5	TRBD1	TGTGCCAGCAGGGCCCAGGGGGCGCTAGGCCAAGAGACCCAGTACTTC	CASRAQGALGQETQYF
-	TRBV6-4	TRBJ1-1	-	TGTGCCAGCAGCGAACGGGGGGGACGGTCGAACACTGAAGCTTTCTTT	CASSERGGRSNTEAFF
once	TRBV11-3	TRBJ2-7	-	TGTGCCAGCAGCTTATCTTACCCGGGTTCGGAGTACTTC	CASSLSYPGSEYF
-	TRBV7-9	TRBJ2-7	-	TGTGCCAGCAGCTTCTATGGGACCCTGTCCTCCTACGAGCAGTACTTC	CASSFYGTLSSYEQYF
-	TRBV10-3	TRBJ2-1	-	TGTGCCACAACGAGAGGTTGGGAGCAGTTCTTC	CATTRGWEQFF
once	TRBV19	TRBJ2-1	-	TGTGCCAGTAGTGCCTCTAGCCGGCTCACTGAGCAGTTCTTC	CASSASSRLTEQFF
-	TRBV4-2	TRBJ2-1	-	TGTGCCAGCAGCCAGATACTCTGGGGCGATGAGCAGTTCTTC	CASSQILWGDEQFF
-	TRBV28	TRBJ2-7	-	TGTGCCAGCAGTTCCCTCTCGACTTCCCCCTACGAGCAGTACTTC	CASSSLSTSPYEQYF
once	TRBV9	TRBJ2-2	-	TGTGCCAGCAGCGCGGGGGCTAGCAACACCGGGGAGCTGTTTTTT	CASSAGASNTGELFF
-	TRBV10-3	TRBJ1-3	-	TGTGCCATCAGTGAAGGTCACACCATATATTTT	CAISEGHTIYF
-	TRBV6-6	TRBJ1-2	TRBD1	TGTGCCAGCAGTTACGACAGGGACCTCTATGGCTACACCTTC	CASSYDRDLYGYTF
-	TRBV27	TRBJ1-2	-	TGTGCCAGCAGTTTATATAGGGGTGGCGGCTACACCTTC	CASSLYRGGGYTF
-	TRBV4-3	TRBJ2-7	TRBD1	TGCGCCAGCAGCCAAGCCGGGACAGGGGGCTACGAGCAGTACTTC	CASSQAGTGGYEQYF
-	TRBV20-1	TRBJ2-3	-	TGCAGTGCTAGGGGGGAGGATACGCAGTATTTT	CSARGEDTQYF
-	TRBV2	TRBJ2-3	-	TGTGCCAGCGGCCCTCTCTCAGATACGCAGTATTTT	CASGPLSDTQYF
-	TRBV7-9	TRBJ1-1	-	TGTGCCAGCAGCCTATTACACGACACTGAAGCTTTCTTT	CASSLLHDTEAFF
-	TRBV7-9	TRBJ1-1	TRBD1	TGTGCCGTCGGGACAGGTGGGACTGAAGCTTTCTTT	CAVGTGGTEAFF
-	TRBV6-5	TRBJ1-1	-	TGTGCCAGCACGGCCCGGAAATACATGAACACTGAAGCTTTCTTT	CASTARKYMNTEAFF
once	TRBV23-1	TRBJ1-1	-	TGCGCCAGCAGTCAATCTAAGAGGGCTTTGAACACTGAAGCTTTCTTT	CASSQSKRALNTEAFF
-	TRBV7-4	TRBJ2-3	-	TGTGCCAGCAGCTTGAGGCCGGAGACCGGGCGCACCTGCACAGATACGCAGTATTTT	CASSLRPETGRTCTDTQYF
-	TRBV4-1	TRBJ2-2	TRBD2	TGCGCCAGCAGCCCCCTAAGCGGGGCCGGGGAGCTGTTTTTT	CASSPLSGAGELFF
-	TRBV2	TRBJ1-1	-	TGTGCCAGCAGGTTCAGGGAGAATGAAGCTTTCTTT	CASRFRENEAFF
-	TRBV6-5	TRBJ2-7	-	TGTGCCAGCAGTTACGGGGGTTCTACTTACTTC	CASSYGGSTYF
-	TRBV5-1	TRBJ2-1	-	TGCGCCAGCAGCCCCAGCCGCGTTGAGCAGTTCTTC	CASSPSRVEQFF
once	TRBV18	TRBJ2-7	TRBD2	TGTGCCAGCTCACGGGGGGGCGAGCAGTACTTC	CASSRGGEQYF
-	TRBV7-9	TRBJ1-2	-	TGTGCCAGCAGCTTACCGGGTTATGGCTACACCTTC	CASSLPGYGYTF
-	TRBV6-1	TRBJ1-2	-	TGTGCCAGCAGTGAACCAGGGACTAACTATGGCTACACCTTC	CASSEPGTNYGYTF
few	TRBV7-8	TRBJ2-1	TRBD2	TGTGCCAGCGTTCTGGGACTAGCGGGTTACAATGAGCAGTTCTTC	CASVLGLAGYNEQFF
-	TRBV29-1	TRBJ2-1	-	TGCAGCGTTGAACCACAAGGGGCAGCCAACAATGAGCAGTTCTTC	CSVEPQGAANNEQFF
-	TRBV10-2	TRBJ2-7	-	TGCGCCAGCACGGGGTCTCCCAGGAACCACGAGCAGTACTTC	CASTGSPRNHEQYF
-	TRBV5-4	TRBJ2-7	TRBD1	TGTGCCAGCAGCTCCGACAGGGACGTATACGAGCAGTACTTC	CASSSDRDVYEQYF
once	TRBV13	TRBJ2-3	TRBD2	TGTGCCAGCAGCGCCTGGGGGACTAGCGGGGGTAGCACAGATACGCAGTATTTT	CASSAWGTSGGSTDTQYF
-	TRBV6-4	TRBJ1-5	TRBD1	TGTGCCAGCAGTAACCGGGACAGAGCTCAGCCCCAGCATTTT	CASSNRDRAQPQHF
few	TRBV30	TRBJ1-1	TRBD1	TGTGCCCTTAGGACAGGAGGGAACACTGAAGCTTTCTTT	CALRTGGNTEAFF
-	TRBV9	TRBJ2-1	TRBD2	TGTGCCAGCAGCGTCGCTAGCGGCCACTCAAACTCCTACAATGAGCAGTTCTTC	CASSVASGHSNSYNEQFF
-	TRBV4-1	TRBJ2-7	-	TGCGCCAGCAGCCAAGCAGTTAGCTCCTACGAGCAGTACTTC	CASSQAVSSYEQYF
-	TRBV7-8	TRBJ1-2	TRBD1	TGTGCCAGCAGCTTACGCCTACAGGGGGCTGCTGGCTACACCTTC	CASSLRLQGAAGYTF
-	TRBV25-1	TRBJ1-3	-	TGTGCCAGCAGAGGGGGTCCTGGAAACACCATATATTTT	CASRGGPGNTIYF
-	TRBV28	TRBJ1-2	-	TGTGCCAGCAGTTTACAGAACAGCTATGGCTACACCTTC	CASSLQNSYGYTF
-	TRBV7-9	TRBJ2-1	-	TGTGCCAGCAGCTTAATGGATGAGCAGTTCTTC	CASSLMDEQFF
-	TRBV5-4	TRBJ2-7	TRBD1	TGTGCCAGCAGTTTACAGGGGCCCCCGGGGGAGCAGTACTTC	CASSLQGPPGEQYF
-	TRBV6-5	TRBJ1-5	-	TGTGCCAGCAGCCAATCAGGGAATCAGCCCCAGCATTTT	CASSQSGNQPQHF
-	TRBV4-2	TRBJ1-5	TRBD1	TGTGCCAGCAGCCAAGGAAGGGACAGGGCAAATCAGCCCCAGCATTTT	CASSQGRDRANQPQHF
few	TRBV7-9	TRBJ2-6	-	TGTGCCAGCAGCCGTAATCAGGTCCTGACTTTC	CASSRNQVLTF
-	TRBV6-5	TRBJ2-7	-	TGTGCCAGCATGAAGCCGTTAGGGGAGCAGTACTTC	CASMKPLGEQYF
-	TRBV5-4	TRBJ2-7	-	TGTGCCAGCAGCTTGGGTCTGAAGGGGTACGAGCAGTACTTC	CASSLGLKGYEQYF
-	TRBV15	TRBJ1-5	-	TGTGCCACCAGCAAGGACAGAAGGGACAATCAGCCCCAGCATTTT	CATSKDRRDNQPQHF
-	TRBV5-8	TRBJ1-2	-	TGTGCCAGCAGCTTGATGGGGCTTGGCTACACCTTC	CASSLMGLGYTF
medium-sized	TRBV27	TRBJ1-4	-	TGTGCCAGCAGTTTAACATCTCGTCTGACTAATGAAAAACTGTTTTTT	CASSLTSRLTNEKLFF
-	TRBV18	TRBJ1-5	-	TGTGCCAGCTCAATCGCAGGGAGTAGCAATCAGCCCCAGCATTTT	CASSIAGSSNQPQHF
-	TRBV27	TRBJ2-5	TRBD2	TGTGCCAGCAGTCCTCTAGCGGGGAGGGAGACCCAGTACTTC	CASSPLAGRETQYF
-	TRBV19	TRBJ2-1	-	TGTGCCAGTAGTATAGACCTCAACGAGCAGTTCTTC	CASSIDLNEQFF
-	TRBV29-1	TRBJ2-1	TRBD2	TGCAGCGTTGATGGCGGGAGTTCCTACAATGAGCAGTTCTTC	CSVDGGSSYNEQFF